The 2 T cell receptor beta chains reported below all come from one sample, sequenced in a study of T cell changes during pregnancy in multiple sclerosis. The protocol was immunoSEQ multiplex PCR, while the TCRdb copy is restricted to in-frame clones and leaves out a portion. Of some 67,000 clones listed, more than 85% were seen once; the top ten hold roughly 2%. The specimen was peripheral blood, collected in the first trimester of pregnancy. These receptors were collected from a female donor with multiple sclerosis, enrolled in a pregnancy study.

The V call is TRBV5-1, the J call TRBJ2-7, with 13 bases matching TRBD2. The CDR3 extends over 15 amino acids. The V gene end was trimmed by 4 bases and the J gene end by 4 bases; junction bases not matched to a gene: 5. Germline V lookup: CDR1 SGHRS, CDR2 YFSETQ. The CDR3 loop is CASSPTSGRLYEQYF. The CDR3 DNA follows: TGCGCCAGCAGCCCGACTAGCGGGAGGCTATACGAGCAGTACTTC.

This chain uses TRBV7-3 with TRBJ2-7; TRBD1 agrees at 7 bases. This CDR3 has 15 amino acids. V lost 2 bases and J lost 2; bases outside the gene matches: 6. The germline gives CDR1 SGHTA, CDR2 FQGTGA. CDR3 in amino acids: CASSLSGTETYEQYF. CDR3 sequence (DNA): TGTGCCAGCAGCTTATCCGGGACAGAGACCTACGAGCAGTACTTC.